The entry that follows covers one T cell receptor beta chain sequence. CDR3 length equals 15 residues. Germline V gene sequence: CDR1 SEHNR, CDR2 FQNEAQ (reference sequence). The J segment lost 5 bases and the V segment lost 5 bases, leaving 6 bases of the junction unmatched. How the authors handled the data: Reference gene primers were amplified, and this amplification served to estimate nucleated cell counts. TCRdb keeps only in-frame clones here, not all; method: immunoSEQ multiplex PCR. For V, J and clone size, that table is used; D and trimming come from the DNA. The table has about 69,000 clones, 90% seen once; the top ten hold about 5%. The data originate from a study of blood T cell repertoires in COVID-19. Study-wide context: Acute and convalescent COVID-19 specimens originated in the United States, Italy and Spain. PBMCs, B-cell-depleted T cells, or T cells provided the cDNA or gDNA that made up the material.

This TCR was sampled from a man aged 45-65 years with acute or convalescent COVID-19. V gene TRBV7-9 combines with J gene TRBJ1-6; 7 nucleotides align to TRBD1. The sequenced sample consisted of peripheral blood. DNA of the CDR3: TGTGCCAGCAGCCCGGCCGGGACAGATAATTCACCCCTCCACTTT. Protein product: CASSPAGTDNSPLHF.